What follows are 5 T cell receptor beta chains derived from one specimen sequenced in a study of monozygotic twins with inflammatory bowel disease. Using the 5' RACE reads, TCRdb records one entry per CDR3 protein without DNA. This sample's clone table lists about 160,000 distinct CDR3 sequences. Source material: blood. These receptors all come from a human donor with ulcerative colitis or Crohn's disease, or a healthy co-twin of an affected twin (not recorded which).

The chain links TRBV11-3 to TRBJ2-1; TCRdb lists TRBD2, though no DNA is available to test this call. Germline CDR1 reads SGHNT; CDR2 reads YENEEA. There are 13 residues in the CDR3. CDR3 in amino acids: CASSLNQGHEQFF.

The chain carries TRBV11-1 and TRBJ1-3; TCRdb indicates TRBD1, and absent DNA this call remains unverified. CDR1 is SGHAT and CDR2 is FQDESV in the germline V gene (reference sequence). The CDR3 runs 18 residues. CDR3 protein: CASSFSGTGGFTGNTIYF.

The V and J genes are TRBV29-1 and TRBJ1-4; TCRdb lists TRBD1, though no DNA is available to test this call. The CDR3 is 13 amino acids. Germline assignment: CDR1 SQVTM and CDR2 ANQGSEA. This CDR3 reads CSVGQGPNEKLFF.

The rearrangement uses TRBV6-2 or TRBV6-3 and TRBJ2-1; TCRdb's assignment of TRBD2 cannot be checked, as there is no DNA. Germline lookup yields CDR1 MNHEY and CDR2 SVGEGT. The CDR3 runs to 16 residues. The CDR3 loop is CASSSGLAEPWEEQFF.

The rearrangement links TRBV15 to TRBJ2-7; no DNA is available, so the TRBD1 call from TCRdb remains unchecked. Per the germline V gene, CDR1 is LNHNV and CDR2 is YYDKDF (reference sequence). The CDR3 has 13 residues. The CDR3: CATSRVGGVEQYF.